Below are 4 T cell receptor beta chains sequenced from a single sample in a study of Graves' ophthalmopathy and Graves' hyperthyroidism. RNA transcripts were the template, and TCR beta CDR3 regions were amplified from them. Following a first-round RT-PCR that used HTBI primers, a second-round multiplex PCR was carried out. Each CDR3 protein gets one entry after TCRdb re-called the multiplex PCR reads with MiXCR. Among 400,000 or so distinct CDR3 sequences listed, roughly 17% were seen once. Input material: peripheral blood. The receptor set was obtained from an adult woman with stable Graves' hyperthyroidism.

In this sample, this clonotype turned up many times. The junction shows a germline mismatch at one end, possibly a read error. The gene calls are TRBV5-1 and TRBJ1-1; a possible D gene is TRBD1 (6 bases). Germline V lookup: CDR1 SGHRS, CDR2 YFSETQ. The CDR3 spans 15 residues. CDR3 protein: CASSGQGLGAALRIF. DNA of the CDR3: TGCGCCAGCAGCGGGCAGGGGTTAGGCGCGGCCCTAAGAATTTTT. The variable domain in full, with the rest retrieved from reference TRBV5-1 and TRBJ1-1, is KAGVTQTPRYLIKTRGQQVTLSCSPISGHRSVSWYQQTPGQGLQFLFEYFSETQRNKGNFPGRFSGRQFSNSRSEMNVSTLELGDSALYLCASSGQGLGAALRIFGQGTRLTVV.

The CDR3 sequence: CASSLGREVSYEQYF. Written as DNA, the CDR3 is TGTGCCAGCAGCTTAGGGCGGGAGGTTTCCTACGAGCAGTACTTC. This chain links TRBV7-9 with TRBJ2-7; 8 bases agree with TRBD2. Germline V gives CDR1 SEHNR, CDR2 FQNEAQ (reference sequence). Losses at the gene ends were 1 base for V and 1 base for J; bases not matched to a gene: 3. The CDR3 contains 15 residues.

In its sample, this clonotype was seen many times. The chain is built from TRBV20-1 and TRBJ1-6; D remains ambiguous. The V gene's germline CDR1 is DFQATT and CDR2 SNEGSKA (reference sequence). The CDR3 is 17 amino acids. V shed 3 bases and J shed 0 bases, with 15 bases lying between them. The chain's CDR3 is CSASYRGSSSYNSPLHF. CDR3 sequence (DNA): TGCAGTGCTAGTTATCGCGGGAGCAGCTCCTATAATTCACCCCTCCACTTT.

This clonotype came up many times. The chain uses TRBV2 and TRBJ2-5; 9 bases map to TRBD1. The CDR3 consists of 15 residues. V was clipped by 6 bases and J by 5 bases; unmatched bases: 10. Germline CDR1 is SNHLY and CDR2 is FYNNEI. The DNA of the CDR3 is TGTGCCAGCAGCGATCCACAGGGGGCTCTCGAGACCCAGTACTTC. Amino acids: CASSDPQGALETQYF.